The source of this T cell receptor beta chain is a study of cytomegalovirus exposure and HLA in healthy donors. Primers for the PCR totalled 60 Vbeta and 13 Jbeta. Some clones are missing from TCRdb's copy, which holds only in-frame ones; the method was immunoSEQ multiplex PCR. The sample comprises tens of thousands of clones, roughly 76% of which are singletons, and 12% rests with the top ten. There are 15 residues in the CDR3. The ends were cut back, 5 bases at V and 1 base at J, with 14 bases in the middle. The germline CDR1 and CDR2 sequences are SGHAT and FQNNGV. General observations from the study: Most of the TCR beta V segments (in an earlier analysis) were productive either about 87% or about 30% of the time. Equally common other TCR beta chains were less clonally expanded than HLA-associated ones, a later analysis found.

As concerns this clone: What it binds is unknown.

The origin of this receptor is a male donor in good health and CMV-seropositive. Source material: PBMCs. V and J are TRBV11-2 and TRBJ2-5; the D gene is possibly TRBD2 (6 bases). Here the CDR3 reads CASSQLAGPQETQYF. The DNA of the CDR3 is TGTGCCAGCAGCCAATTGGCGGGACCCCAAGAGACCCAGTACTTC.